The 14 T cell receptor beta chains below were found in one sample sequenced in a study of CD8 T cells in Susac syndrome. Reverse transcription used about 0.45 to 1 ug RNA and random hexamers. TCRdb passed the immunoSEQ multiplex PCR reads through MiXCR, listing each CDR3 protein once. The repertoire holds about 140,000 distinct CDR3 sequences, 94% seen once, with approximately 0.25% in the top ten. The sample consisted of CD8+ T cells from PBMCs. The receptors originated from a human donor in good health.

This chain uses TRBV20-1 with TRBJ1-4; 7 bases agree with TRBD1. The ends lost 6 bases at V and 7 bases at J; junction bases unmatched: 11. The germline CDR1 and CDR2 sequences are DFQATT and SNEGSKA (reference sequence). The CDR3 is 14 residues long. The CDR3 region is CSAETGTLSEKLFF. The CDR3 bases are TGCAGTGCCGAGACAGGGACGCTTAGTGAAAAACTGTTTTTT.

The chain couples TRBV2 to TRBJ2-5; a possible D gene is TRBD2 (6 bases). CDR1 and CDR2 (germline): SNHLY, FYNNEI. Trimming took 2 bases from V and 2 from J, leaving 12 bases between them. CDR3 length: 15 residues. For the CDR3, the DNA is TGTGCCAGCAGTGAATGGCGCGGGACTCAAGAGACCCAGTACTTC. Translated, it gives CASSEWRGTQETQYF. Drawing the rest from reference TRBV2 and TRBJ2-5, the complete variable domain is EPEVTQTPSHQVTQMGQEVILRCVPISNHLYFYWYRQILGQKVEFLVSFYNNEISEKSEIFDDQFSVERPDGSNFTLKIRSTKLEDSAMYFCASSEWRGTQETQYFGPGTRLLVL.

J is TRBJ2-7 and V is TRBV7-2; D is unresolved. The CDR3 runs to 15 residues. CDR1 SGHTA and CDR2 FQGNSA come from the germline V gene. Between the trimmed V and J ends, which lost 1 base and 6 bases, there was a span of 16 bases. The CDR3 loop is CASSLERRVKLEQYF. As DNA, the CDR3 is TGTGCCAGCAGCTTAGAACGCCGGGTAAAGCTCGAGCAGTACTTC.

V and J are TRBV13 and TRBJ2-1, with a tentative D call TRBD2 (6 bases). Trimming removed 5 bases from V and 5 bases from J, with 19 bases in between. CDR1 is PRHDT and CDR2 is FYEKMQ in the germline V gene (reference sequence). This CDR3 is built from 16 residues. The CDR3 nucleotides are TGTGCCAGCAGCCTTCTCTTGGCGGGGACTGACAATGAGCAGTTCTTC. Protein: CASSLLLAGTDNEQFF.

The V and J genes are TRBV15 and TRBJ1-1; a possible D gene is TRBD1 (5 bases). V lost 1 base and J lost 7, with 16 bases in between. CDR1 LNHNV and CDR2 YYDKDF come from the germline V gene (reference sequence). This CDR3 has 15 amino acids. CDR3 sequence reads: CATSRVRRGPLEAFF. The CDR3 DNA is TGTGCCACCAGCAGAGTGCGGAGGGGCCCGCTTGAAGCTTTCTTT.

The chain uses TRBV27 and TRBJ2-2, with a weak D call TRBD1 (6 bases). Germline loops: CDR1 MNHEY, CDR2 SMNVEV (reference sequence). The CDR3 is 16 residues long. With 3 bases removed from V and 3 bases from J, the gap between germline ends came to 14 bases. CDR3 coding DNA: TGTGCCAGCAGTTTGGTGCCGGGACAACACACCGGGGAGCTGTTTTTT. As protein: CASSLVPGQHTGELFF.

This clonotype was seen a single time. The chain is built from TRBV3-1 and TRBJ2-1, with 12 nucleotides matching TRBD2. The germline V gene has CDR1 LGHDT and CDR2 YNNKEL (reference sequence). The CDR3 is 15 residues long. The V segment lost 5 bases and the J segment 7 bases; nucleotides outside the gene matches: 6. The CDR3 sequence is CASSTLAGGRNEQFF. The CDR3 coding sequence is TGTGCCAGCAGCACTCTAGCGGGAGGGAGGAATGAGCAGTTCTTC.

This clonotype was detected only a few times. The chain has TRBV21-1 and TRBJ1-5. TRBV21-1 is marked as a pseudogene. The CDR3 sequence is 10 residues long. The CDR3 sequence: CASGDQPQHF. CDR3 coding DNA: TGTGCCAGCGGCGATCAGCCCCAGCATTTT.

The chain recombines TRBV24-1 with TRBJ2-3; 10 nucleotides line up with TRBD2. Trimming at V came to 4 bases and at J to 2 bases, leaving 5 bases not matched to a gene. The CDR3 has 16 amino acids. The V gene's germline CDR1 is KGHDR and CDR2 SFDVKD. The CDR3 DNA is TGTGCCACCAGTGAGCCGACTAGCGGGTACACAGATACGCAGTATTTT. This encodes CATSEPTSGYTDTQYF.

The chain carries TRBV20-1 and TRBJ1-5, with TRBD1 as a possible D gene (5 bases). This CDR3 comprises 15 residues. V lost 0 bases and J 4 bases, leaving 13 bases between the germline ends. The germline CDR1 and CDR2 sequences are DFQATT and SNEGSKA (reference sequence). CDR3 nucleotide sequence: TGCAGTGCTAGAGAATCGGGGGTTTGGAATCAGCCCCAGCATTTT. It codes for CSARESGVWNQPQHF.

The V call is TRBV6-5, the J call TRBJ1-2, with D perhaps matching TRBD1 (5 bases). Per the germline V gene, CDR1 is MNHEY and CDR2 is SVGAGI. V lost 2 bases and J 7 bases, leaving 14 bases between the germline ends. There are 14 residues in the CDR3. CDR3 nucleotide sequence: TGTGCCAGCAGTTACGGTTGGGGGGTTTCTGGCTACACCTTC. Its translation: CASSYGWGVSGYTF.

The CDR3 sequence is CATSSTGGDEKLFF. The CDR3 nucleotides are TGTGCCACCAGCTCAACAGGGGGGGATGAAAAACTGTTTTTT. The rearrangement uses TRBV15 and TRBJ1-4; TRBD1 matches 8 bases. The CDR3 has 14 amino acids. The ends lost 5 bases at V and 6 bases at J; junction bases unmatched: 5. Germline CDR1 reads LNHNV; CDR2 reads YYDKDF (reference sequence).

The V call is TRBV2, the J call TRBJ2-1; 9 positions agree with TRBD2. The CDR3 runs 15 residues. Trimming cost V 4 bases and J 4 bases; bases outside gene matches: 5. Germline lookup yields CDR1 SNHLY and CDR2 FYNNEI. Here the CDR3 DNA reads TGTGCCAGCAGTGGGGATAGCGGGAGTTACAATGAGCAGTTCTTC. Residues: CASSGDSGSYNEQFF.

The rearrangement joins TRBV19 to TRBJ2-7; no clear D. Between the trimmed V and J ends, which lost 6 bases and 2 bases, there was a span of 17 bases. Germline lookup yields CDR1 LNHDA and CDR2 SQIVND (reference sequence). The CDR3 covers 15 residues. CDR3 loop: CASSPGNMGPYEQYF. As DNA, the CDR3 is TGTGCCAGTAGCCCAGGCAACATGGGTCCCTACGAGCAGTACTTC.